This entry lists 18 T cell receptor delta chains sequenced from one sample in a study of gamma-delta T cells after stem cell transplantation. TCRdb fed the RT-PCR reads to CATT. The table shows about 1,400 delta-chain clones, with approximately 7% occurring only once. The source material was gamma-delta T cells. These receptors were collected from a human donor. It is not recorded whose cells these are; they may come from a transplant donor.

Comments on this clone: For this DNA, TCRdb reports the protein of a much larger clone, which diverges at residue 13, most likely from a read error; the protein presented here is translated directly from the DNA. CDR3 region: CACDTMGLGDVGPIF. The CDR3 DNA reads TGTGCCTGTGACACGATGGGACTGGGGGATGTTGGACCCATCTTT. The rearrangement uses TRDV2 and TRDJ1, with 10 bases fitting TRDD3. Germline lookup yields CDR1 GEAIGNYY and CDR2 EKD. This CDR3 is 15 amino acids long. With V trimmed by 1 base and J by 13 bases, 14 bases remained unmatched.

As for this clone: TCRdb shows a much larger clone's protein in place of this DNA's translation, and the two differ at residue 12, likely through a read error; the protein shown is translated from the DNA. The gene calls are TRDV2 and TRDJ1; TRDD3 matches 7 bases. CDR3 length equals 17 residues. Per germline, CDR1 GEAIGNYY and CDR2 EKD. Trimming at V came to 2 bases and at J to 3 bases, leaving 14 bases not matched to a gene. The CDR3 nucleotides read TGTGCCTGTGACAAGGTAGACTCGTGGGGGAAAGCCGATAAACTCATCTTT. It translates to CACDKVDSWGKADKLIF.

This clone was counted only a few times. A single base is all that separates this from a far larger clone, so a read error is likely. This chain connects TRDV2 to TRDJ3, with 9 bases matching TRDD3. V dropped 5 bases and J dropped 0; count of bases not matched to a gene: 13. The germline gives CDR1 GEAIGNYY, CDR2 EKD. CDR3 length equals 20 residues. The CDR3 DNA is TGTGCCTGTGGCCCATTACTGGGGGAGGAAAGCTCCTGGGACACCCGACAGATGTTTTTC. Amino acids: CACGPLLGEESSWDTRQMFF.

As concerns this clone: A far larger clone is only one base removed, so a read error is likely. Distinct nucleotide sequences in the sample also encode this CDR3. J is TRDJ1 and V is TRDV2, with 9 positions matching TRDD3. The CDR3 is 19 amino acids. After removal of 2 bases from V and 1 base from J, the junction contained 16 bases not matched to a gene. From germline, CDR1 is GEAIGNYY and CDR2 EKD. The chain's CDR3 is CACDSMSPTTGDTTDKLIF. The CDR3 DNA sequence: TGTGCCTGTGACAGCATGAGCCCTACTACGGGGGATACCACCGATAAACTCATCTTT.

There are a few counts of this clone. A far larger clone is just one base off, so this is likely a read error. This CDR3 is also generated by other DNA sequences in the sample. The chain recombines TRDV2 with TRDJ1, with 8 nucleotides matching TRDD3. Germline CDR1 is GEAIGNYY and CDR2 is EKD. The CDR3 has 15 amino acids. With 7 bases clipped from V and 2 bases from J, the junction kept 11 bases outside the gene matches. CDR3 DNA sequence: TGTGCCTGCGGCACACTGGGGGCCCCTACCGATAAACTCATCTTT. Its translation: CACGTLGAPTDKLIF.

As concerns this clone: Given a far larger clone just one base away, this is likely a sequencing read error. Additional DNA sequences in this sample encode the identical CDR3. The chain is built from TRDV2 and TRDJ1; the match to TRDD3 covers 10 bases. This CDR3 comprises 17 residues. Germline V CDR1 and CDR2: GEAIGNYY, EKD. The CDR3 reads CACDTVLGDMYTDKLIF. CDR3 in DNA: TGTGCCTGTGACACCGTTCTGGGGGATATGTACACCGACAAACTCATCTTT.

Of note for this clone: A far larger clone is only one base removed, so a read error is likely. V usage is TRDV2 and J usage is TRDJ1, with D maybe TRDD3 (5 bases). Germline CDR1 is GEAIGNYY and CDR2 is EKD. V was cut by 5 bases and J by 2 bases, with 14 bases left in between. The CDR3 runs 14 residues. The DNA of the CDR3 is TGTGCCTGTGGCAGTCTACTGGAGACCGATAAACTCATCTTT. Encoded protein: CACGSLLETDKLIF.

This clone came up a few times. A read error likely explains this, since a far larger clone differs by one base. Other nucleotide sequences from this sample produce the same CDR3. This chain joins TRDV2 and TRDJ1, with TRDD3 matching over 7 bases. The CDR3 totals 17 residues. Germline CDR1 and CDR2: GEAIGNYY and EKD. This CDR3 is CACDKVDSWGKTDKLIF. In DNA, the CDR3 is TGTGCCTGCGACAAGGTAGACTCGTGGGGGAAAACCGATAAACTCATCTTT.

The genes are TRDV1 and TRDJ1, with 7 bases lining up with TRDD3. This CDR3 has 19 amino acids. J gave up 0 bases and V 1 base, and 14 bases lay outside the gene matches. The germline gives CDR1 TSWWSYY, CDR2 QGS. CDR3 nucleotide sequence: TGTGCTCTTGGGGAACCAGCTTCGAACTGGGGACCGTACACCGATAAACTCATCTTT. It codes for CALGEPASNWGPYTDKLIF.

This clone appeared a few times. A far larger clone is a single base away, which makes a read error likely. This sample also contains other DNA sequences that code for the same CDR3. The J gene is TRDJ1, the V gene TRDV2, with 8 bases aligning to TRDD3. CDR3 size: 20 residues. From germline, CDR1 is GEAIGNYY and CDR2 EKD. With V trimmed by 0 bases and J by 1 base, 18 bases remained unmatched. CDR3 bases: TGTGCCTGTGACACCGTCGCGGGCTGGGGGACCCCGGGACGCACCGATAAACTCATCTTT. Encoded protein: CACDTVAGWGTPGRTDKLIF.

On this clone: This sequence is one base from a far larger clone and is likely a read error. Other DNA sequences in this specimen translate into the identical CDR3. The chain couples TRDV2 to TRDJ1, with 7 nucleotides matching TRDD3. CDR1 and CDR2 (germline): GEAIGNYY, EKD. The V segment lost 3 bases and the J segment 1 base; nucleotides outside the gene matches: 31. The CDR3 runs to 23 residues. CDR3 coding DNA: TGTGCCTGTGACGCCCTTTATGTGACGCCGGAGGTCCTGGGGGCTCACCTCACCGATAAACTCATCTTT. Translated: CACDALYVTPEVLGAHLTDKLIF.

This clone has just a few counts. This sequence is one base from a far larger clone and is likely a read error. This chain joins TRDV3 and TRDJ1; D may be TRDD3 (6 bases). The CDR3 has 23 residues. The ends were cut back, 3 bases at V and 3 bases at J, with 44 bases in the middle. Per germline, CDR1 TVYSNPD and CDR2 GDNSRS (reference sequence). This chain's CDR3 is CALIDRGVRSPGLDTDLSDKLIF. As DNA, the CDR3 is TGTGCCTTAATCGATCGGGGGGTCCGCTCGCCCGGTCTTGATACGGACCTCTCCGATAAACTCATCTTT.

Worth noting for this clone: A single base is all that separates this from a far larger clone, so a read error is likely. The same CDR3 can be traced to other DNA sequences in this sample. V and J are TRDV2 and TRDJ1; the match to TRDD3 covers 12 bases. Germline CDR1 is GEAIGNYY and CDR2 is EKD. This CDR3 is 18 amino acids long. CDR3 protein: CACDILLGDTSYTDKLIF. In nucleotides, the CDR3 is TGCGCCTGTGACATATTACTGGGGGATACCTCGTACACCGATAAACTCATCTTT.

To note about this clone: This DNA translates differently at residue 5 from the TCRdb protein, which is that of a much larger clone; a read error is likely, and the protein shown is the DNA's own translation. The chain employs TRDV2 and TRDJ3, with D possibly matching TRDD3 (5 bases). Germline CDR1 is GEAIGNYY and CDR2 is EKD. V lost 3 bases and J 0 bases, leaving 17 bases between the germline ends. The CDR3 has 19 residues. The CDR3 spells CACDAAGTRSSWDTRQMFF. The CDR3 nucleotides read TGTGCCTGTGACGCCGCGGGGACGAGGAGCTCCTGGGACACCCGACAGATGTTTTTC.

Sample share makes this clone medium-sized. Possible read error: a much larger clone is one base away. Within the sample, other DNA sequences also encode this same CDR3. CDR3 loop: CACDKVWGDNPRSWDTRQMFF. DNA for the CDR3: TGCGCCTGTGACAAGGTCTGGGGGGATAATCCCCGCTCCTGGGACACCCGACAGATGTTTTTC. The rearrangement uses TRDV2 and TRDJ3, with 8 bases identical to TRDD3. The germline V gene has CDR1 GEAIGNYY and CDR2 EKD. The CDR3 extends over 21 amino acids.

This clone was seen more than once but under ten times. The protein in TCRdb stems from a much larger clone and differs at residue 4 from this DNA's translation, likely a read error; here the protein is translated from the DNA. The gene calls are TRDV2 and TRDJ1, with D tentatively TRDD2 or TRDD3 (8 bases each). The V end was cut by 5 bases, the J end by 0 bases, with 36 bases between. This CDR3 spans 22 amino acids. Germline CDR1 reads GEAIGNYY; CDR2 reads EKD. The CDR3 DNA sequence: TGTGCCTGTGGCACTCTTCCTACGGGGCCTGGGGGACCCCCGACCGACACCGATAAACTCATCTTT. Translating gives CACGTLPTGPGGPPTDTDKLIF.

This clone was detected many times. A read error is likely here: a far larger clone is one base away. The chain combines TRDV2 with TRDJ3; TRDD3 might be the D (6 bases). CDR3 length equals 21 residues. Germline values: CDR1 GEAIGNYY, CDR2 EKD. Trimming removed 3 bases at V and 1 base at J, with 24 bases between. CDR3 protein: CACDQLGGKVERSWDTRQMFF. CDR3 in DNA: TGTGCCTGTGACCAGTTGGGGGGTAAGGTGGAGCGGTCCTGGGACACCCGACAGATGTTTTTC.

This clone came up a few times. The protein in TCRdb stems from a much larger clone and differs at residue 5 from this DNA's translation, likely a read error; here the protein is translated from the DNA. The J gene is TRDJ3, the V gene TRDV2; the D is unclear. Germline CDR1 and CDR2: GEAIGNYY and EKD. V lost 3 bases and J 0 bases, leaving 14 bases between the germline ends. This CDR3 spans 18 amino acids. The CDR3 protein is CACDAVLGSSWDTRQMFF. CDR3 coding DNA: TGTGCCTGTGACGCCGTACTAGGAAGCTCCTGGGACACCCGACAGATGTTTTTC.